The rows below give T cell receptor beta chains drawn from one sample of a study of cytomegalovirus exposure and HLA in healthy donors. TCRdb's copy holds only in-frame clones and misses some; the assay was immunoSEQ multiplex PCR. The profile shows some 150,000 clones, 88% of them singletons. Sequences were obtained from PBMCs. The receptors shown here come from a woman aged 18-29 years in good health and CMV-seropositive. The conserved cysteine and the conserved F or W are not part of the CDR3 here.

V	J	CDR3
TRBV6-5	TRBJ2-3	ASRYSGASTDTQY
TRBV18	TRBJ2-1	ASSPNLGLASDEQF
TRBV9	TRBJ1-5	ASSPLDRGFDQPQH
TRBV5-5	TRBJ2-3	ASSRQGGTDTQY
TRBV5-4	TRBJ1-1	ASSSTGGARNEAF
TRBV19	TRBJ2-2	ASSIDKNTGELF
TRBV7-2	TRBJ2-7	ASSRGMDYEQY
TRBV5-4	TRBJ2-7	ASSFTGSGEQY
TRBV11-2	TRBJ1-2	ASSSDRGNGYT
TRBV5-4	TRBJ2-3	ASSPSTDTQY
TRBV27	TRBJ1-6	ASTGVGNSPLH
TRBV9	TRBJ2-7	ASSVLMEVGEQY
TRBV7-3	TRBJ2-2	ASSLSQGSTGELF
TRBV2	TRBJ2-6	ASRGQGLETGANVLT
TRBV29-1	TRBJ2-1	SVVYYTRGEQF
TRBV7-3	TRBJ2-2	ASSLGPGTGNTGELF
TRBV5-4	TRBJ2-1	ASSLAGGRRGNEQF
TRBV11-2	TRBJ2-1	ASSLGTSLNEQF
TRBV7-2	TRBJ1-3	ASSPDRSSGNTIY
TRBV6-4	TRBJ2-3	ASSDGTGGTDTQY
TRBV30	TRBJ2-7	AWRRGAVISYEQY
TRBV6-5	TRBJ1-2	ASSGYSGTYGYT
TRBV30	TRBJ1-4	AGTKPGQGNEKLF
TRBV5-6	TRBJ2-5	ASSLGHEETQY
TRBV4-2	TRBJ1-1	ASRPDSVNTEAF
TRBV19	TRBJ1-2	ASHKDSLYGYT
TRBV6-1	TRBJ2-2	ASKLTGTGELF
TRBV5-1	TRBJ2-1	ASSVGTGFLSEQF
TRBV18	TRBJ1-5	ASSPTQTKINQPQH
TRBV19	TRBJ1-6	ASSIDPSSPLH
TRBV2	TRBJ2-3	ASSELAGPGDTQY
TRBV15	TRBJ2-4	ATSRGGRGAKNIQY